This TCR beta chain emerged from a study of blood T cells in healthy people across ages. Overall study: Researchers report that template switching captured about one barcoded beta molecule per two T cells.

This CDR3 spans 16 amino acids. V was shortened by 5 bases and J by 7 bases, with 20 bases between the two germline ends. The germline gives CDR1 SGHTA, CDR2 FQGNSA. Alongside a J-beta primer mix, a sample-barcoded 5' primer served in a second PCR lasting roughly 6 to 12 cycles. TCRdb called the 5' RACE reads again in MiXCR, with one record for every CDR3 protein. The profile covers under 700,000 distinct CDR3 sequences, with approximately 25% appearing a single time and 8.7% taken by the ten largest. This clonotype was seen only a few times. This sample also appeared in a second study, on T cells of mothers and their children.

V usage is TRBV7-2 and J usage is TRBJ2-2; D is unresolved. Sequencing was performed on blood. The source is a boy aged 5 to 17 in good health. The CDR3 DNA reads as TGTGCCAGCAGCCACGTTGGGCTTACTTCAATCGGGGAGCTGTTTTTT. The encoded protein is CASSHVGLTSIGELFF.